The 26 T cell receptor beta chains given below trace back to one sample, sequenced in a study of cytomegalovirus exposure and HLA in healthy donors. PCR amplification relied on 60 Vbeta primers (plus 13 Jbeta primers). TCRdb's table, derived via immunoSEQ multiplex PCR, lists solely in-frame clones and lacks some. The sample carries tens of thousands of clones, 55% to 85% recorded once. The material sequenced was PBMCs. The receptors shown here come from a woman in her forties or fifties in good health and CMV-seronegative.

This clone occurred once. The gene calls are TRBV6-4 and TRBJ2-5; possible D gene TRBD1, 6 bases. V lost 8 bases, J lost 4 bases, and 14 bases lay in between. The CDR3 covers 13 residues. CDR1 and CDR2 (germline): MRHNA, SNTAGT. In DNA form, the CDR3 reads TGTGCCAGCTCCCTCAGGGGACGAGAGACCCAGTACTTC. Residues: CASSLRGRETQYF.

V usage is TRBV7-2 and J usage is TRBJ1-3; no definite D call. V was trimmed by 3 bases and J by 0 bases, leaving 9 bases between them. Germline CDR1 and CDR2: SGHTA and FQGNSA. CDR3 length: 15 amino acids. The CDR3 sequence: CASSLSFASGNTIYF. CDR3 sequence (DNA): TGTGCCAGCAGCTTGAGCTTTGCCTCTGGAAACACCATATATTTT.

V and J are TRBV6-5 and TRBJ1-1; the D is unclear. Germline CDR1 is MNHEY and CDR2 is SVGAGI. This CDR3 comprises 15 residues. Deletions cut 7 bases from V and 7 bases from J, with 22 bases between. The CDR3 here is CASKELQTGSNEAFF. In nucleotides, the CDR3 is TGTGCCAGCAAAGAACTCCAGACGGGATCCAATGAAGCTTTCTTT.

This chain links TRBV6-6 with TRBJ2-1, with TRBD2 as a possible D gene (5 bases). Trimming pared 5 bases from V and 2 bases from J, leaving 13 bases between. CDR1 and CDR2 from the germline V gene are MNHNY and SVGAGI (reference sequence). The CDR3 is 15 residues long. The CDR3 loop is CASSKSGEAYNEQFF. CDR3 nucleotide sequence: TGTGCCAGCAGTAAAAGCGGTGAAGCCTACAATGAGCAGTTCTTC.

V and J are TRBV5-1 and TRBJ1-4; D possibly corresponds to TRBD1 (6 bases). V lost 2 bases and J 0 bases, leaving 11 bases between the germline ends. Germline CDR1 reads SGHRS; CDR2 reads YFSETQ. This CDR3 spans 16 amino acids. The CDR3 spells CASSFLGGATNEKLFF. DNA of the CDR3: TGCGCCAGCAGCTTCCTAGGGGGAGCAACTAATGAAAAACTGTTTTTT.

The sample holds a few counts of this clone. The V call is TRBV7-2, the J call TRBJ2-1; a possible D gene is TRBD2 (5 bases). CDR3 length equals 15 residues. Germline CDR1 is SGHTA and CDR2 is FQGNSA. Trimming removed 3 bases from V and 5 bases from J, with 14 bases in between. CDR3 amino acids: CASSLDFSADNEQFF. The CDR3 nucleotides are TGTGCCAGCAGCTTGGACTTTTCGGCCGACAATGAGCAGTTCTTC.

The rearrangement uses TRBV4-2 and TRBJ1-5, with 10 bases that match TRBD1. J lost 15 bases, V lost 4 bases, and 9 bases had no gene match. Germline V gives CDR1 LGHNA, CDR2 YNFKEQ. The CDR3 is 13 residues long. The CDR3 loop is CASSLGTGEDLHF. In DNA, the CDR3 is TGTGCCAGCAGCCTTGGGACAGGGGAAGACTTGCATTTT.

The V and J genes are TRBV2 and TRBJ2-3; 10 bases agree with TRBD1. Germline V gene sequence: CDR1 SNHLY, CDR2 FYNNEI. The CDR3 contains 17 residues. The V gene end was trimmed by 4 bases and the J gene end by 1 base; junction bases not matched to a gene: 8. CDR3 region: CASSGTGGLTGTDTQYF. The CDR3 coding sequence is TGTGCCAGCAGTGGGACAGGGGGTTTGACTGGCACAGATACGCAGTATTTT.

CDR3 amino acids: CASSYNWRGLGEKLFF. The DNA of the CDR3 is TGTGCCAGCAGCTACAACTGGAGGGGACTGGGTGAAAAACTGTTTTTT. The chain uses TRBV7-3 and TRBJ1-4; the D gene is possibly TRBD1 (5 bases). The CDR3 runs to 16 residues. V was shortened by 4 bases and J by 7 bases, with 19 bases between the two germline ends. Germline V gives CDR1 SGHTA, CDR2 FQGTGA.

The V gene is TRBV6-5, the J gene TRBJ2-7; D remains ambiguous. Germline-derived CDR1 and CDR2 are MNHEY and SVGAGI. Trimming pared 4 bases from V and 3 bases from J, leaving 7 bases between. The CDR3 sequence is 12 residues long. CDR3 residues: CASSSRYYEQYF. The CDR3, as DNA: TGTGCCAGCAGTTCGCGTTACTACGAGCAGTACTTC.

This chain uses TRBV7-2 with TRBJ1-2; D not certain. Germline lookup yields CDR1 SGHTA and CDR2 FQGNSA. This CDR3 comprises 15 residues. Trimming took 1 base from V and 5 from J, leaving 14 bases between them. CDR3 DNA: TGTGCCAGCAGCTTAGGAGCAGCCAGAGGTTATGGCTACACCTTC. Its translation: CASSLGAARGYGYTF.

This chain joins TRBV2 and TRBJ2-3; D is undetermined. The CDR3 has 11 amino acids. The germline gives CDR1 SNHLY, CDR2 FYNNEI. V was trimmed by 7 bases and J by 2 bases, leaving 4 bases between them. The CDR3 spells CASIYTDTQYF. DNA for the CDR3: TGTGCCAGCATTTACACAGATACGCAGTATTTT.

The chain combines TRBV9 with TRBJ2-3; no clear D gene. V was trimmed by 0 bases and J by 2 bases, leaving 10 bases between them. The CDR3 covers 15 residues. CDR1 and CDR2 (germline): SGDLS, YYNGEE. The CDR3 bases are TGTGCCAGCAGCGTAGGTCTTCAGAACACAGATACGCAGTATTTT. This sequence encodes CASSVGLQNTDTQYF.

The V call is TRBV30, the J call TRBJ2-4; D is unclear. The germline gives CDR1 GTSNPN, CDR2 SVGIG (reference sequence). The CDR3 length is 13 residues. The V end was cut by 2 bases, the J end by 0 bases, with 5 bases between. CDR3 sequence (DNA): TGTGCCTGGAGTCCCGGAGCCAAAAACATTCAGTACTTC. Translation gives CAWSPGAKNIQYF.

This clone turned up a few times. This may come from a read error, since a much larger clone is one base off. This chain connects TRBV7-6 to TRBJ2-7; D may be TRBD2 (5 bases). V lost 3 bases and J lost 2, with 8 bases in between. The CDR3 consists of 13 residues. Germline V gene lookup returns CDR1 SGHVS and CDR2 FNYEAQ. The CDR3 DNA follows: TGTGCCAGCAGCTTGGCCGGGGCCTACGAGCAGTACTTC. Protein sequence: CASSLAGAYEQYF.

The chain uses TRBV5-1 and TRBJ2-7; a possible D gene is TRBD2 (6 bases). The V and J ends lost 3 bases and 4 bases respectively, with 14 bases between them. CDR1 is SGHRS, CDR2 YFSETQ, per germline. The CDR3 has 14 residues. CDR3 DNA: TGCGCCAGCAGCTCGGGGCAGGGAGGTTACGAGCAGTACTTC. This translates into CASSSGQGGYEQYF. Full variable domain (outside the CDR3, taken from reference TRBV5-1 and TRBJ2-7): KAGVTQTPRYLIKTRGQQVTLSCSPISGHRSVSWYQQTPGQGLQFLFEYFSETQRNKGNFPGRFSGRQFSNSRSEMNVSTLELGDSALYLCASSSGQGGYEQYFGPGTRLTVT.

V is TRBV6-1 and J is TRBJ1-2, with TRBD1 matching over 8 bases. This CDR3 is built from 15 residues. Germline V gene lookup returns CDR1 MNHNS and CDR2 SASEGT. With 1 base clipped from V and 0 bases from J, the junction kept 1 base outside the gene matches. The CDR3 bases are TGTGCCAGCAGTGAAGGGACAGGGACTAACTATGGCTACACCTTC. Encoded protein: CASSEGTGTNYGYTF.

CDR3 coding DNA: TGTGCCAGCACCTTCATAACTCAAGAGACCCAGTACTTC. This gives the protein CASTFITQETQYF. The chain has TRBV7-9 and TRBJ2-5; D not resolved. Trimming removed 7 bases from V and 2 bases from J, with 11 bases in between. The CDR3 has 13 residues. In germline, CDR1 is SEHNR, CDR2 FQNEAQ (reference sequence). The full variable domain, its missing parts supplied by reference TRBV7-9 and TRBJ2-5, is DTGVSQNPRHKITKRGQNVTFRCDPISEHNRLYWYRQTLGQGPEFLTYFQNEAQLEKSRLLSDRFSAERPKGSFSTLEIQRTEQGDSAMYLCASTFITQETQYFGPGTRLLVL.

This sequence joins TRBV5-4 and TRBJ1-1; 11 nucleotides match TRBD1. The CDR3 covers 17 residues. The V segment lost 6 bases and the J segment 1 base; nucleotides outside the gene matches: 11. Germline V gives CDR1 SGHNT, CDR2 YYREEE (reference sequence). The CDR3 sequence: CASTVGGDRGTNTEAFF. The DNA for the CDR3 is TGTGCCAGCACCGTGGGCGGGGACAGGGGGACGAACACTGAAGCTTTCTTT.

This clone was seen a few times. The V gene is TRBV5-1, the J gene TRBJ1-4, with D unclear. CDR3 length: 14 residues. V lost 5 bases, J lost 6 bases, and 14 bases lay in between. Germline V CDR1 and CDR2: SGHRS, YFSETQ. Here the CDR3 reads CASRWFAQDEKLFF. The CDR3 nucleotides are TGCGCCAGCAGGTGGTTCGCGCAGGATGAAAAACTGTTTTTT.

The chain joins TRBV30 to TRBJ2-3; D is perhaps TRBD2 (7 bases). Germline V gene data show CDR1 as GTSNPN and CDR2 as SVGIG (reference sequence). The CDR3 totals 15 residues. Trimming removed 0 bases at V and 5 bases at J, with 15 bases between. DNA for the CDR3: TGTGCCTGGAGTGTAGGAGGGGGGGCTGGAGATACGCAGTATTTT. This encodes CAWSVGGGAGDTQYF.

The V and J genes are TRBV5-1 and TRBJ2-2, with a possible D match to TRBD1 (6 bases). The V and J ends lost 0 bases and 3 bases respectively, with 12 bases between them. This CDR3 region has 16 residues. Per germline, CDR1 SGHRS and CDR2 YFSETQ. This CDR3 reads CASSLDLGAHTGELFF. The DNA of the CDR3 is TGCGCCAGCAGCTTGGATTTGGGGGCCCACACCGGGGAGCTGTTTTTT. The complete variable domain, with remaining parts taken from reference TRBV5-1 and TRBJ2-2, reads KAGVTQTPRYLIKTRGQQVTLSCSPISGHRSVSWYQQTPGQGLQFLFEYFSETQRNKGNFPGRFSGRQFSNSRSEMNVSTLELGDSALYLCASSLDLGAHTGELFFGEGSRLTVL.

This clone was seen just once. The V gene is TRBV30, the J gene TRBJ2-2, with D possibly being TRBD1 (5 bases). Deletions cut 3 bases from V and 2 bases from J, with 13 bases between. Germline CDR1 GTSNPN, CDR2 SVGIG (reference sequence). This CDR3 is 15 amino acids long. DNA for the CDR3: TGTGCCTGGAGCTCCCTAGGGGCAAACACCGGGGAGCTGTTTTTT. The encoded protein is CAWSSLGANTGELFF.

The V and J genes are TRBV10-2 and TRBJ2-3; D might be TRBD2 (6 bases). Germline V gives CDR1 WSHSY, CDR2 SAAADI. V lost 8 bases and J lost 5, with 17 bases in between. The CDR3 covers 14 residues. The CDR3 here is CASCTSIPVDTQYF. CDR3 in DNA: TGCGCCAGCTGTACTAGCATTCCGGTAGATACGCAGTATTTT.

The chain links TRBV15 to TRBJ2-3, with unresolved D. Germline values: CDR1 LNHNV, CDR2 YYDKDF (reference sequence). Trimming shortened V by 3 bases and J by 6 bases, and 10 bases separated the two germline ends. There are 13 residues in the CDR3. The DNA of the CDR3 is TGTGCCACCAGCAGGGATGAGGCGGATACGCAGTATTTT. This codes for CATSRDEADTQYF.

This clone appeared a few times. J is TRBJ2-7 and V is TRBV23-1; tentative D call: TRBD2 (6 bases). TRBV23-1 is an ORF for which the function is uncertain. The length of the CDR3 is 15 residues. The V and J ends lost 4 bases and 6 bases respectively, with 19 bases between them. The CDR3 DNA is TGCGCCAGCAGTCCGCTAGCGAAACAGATCTGCGAGCAGTACTTC. Its protein is CASSPLAKQICEQYF.